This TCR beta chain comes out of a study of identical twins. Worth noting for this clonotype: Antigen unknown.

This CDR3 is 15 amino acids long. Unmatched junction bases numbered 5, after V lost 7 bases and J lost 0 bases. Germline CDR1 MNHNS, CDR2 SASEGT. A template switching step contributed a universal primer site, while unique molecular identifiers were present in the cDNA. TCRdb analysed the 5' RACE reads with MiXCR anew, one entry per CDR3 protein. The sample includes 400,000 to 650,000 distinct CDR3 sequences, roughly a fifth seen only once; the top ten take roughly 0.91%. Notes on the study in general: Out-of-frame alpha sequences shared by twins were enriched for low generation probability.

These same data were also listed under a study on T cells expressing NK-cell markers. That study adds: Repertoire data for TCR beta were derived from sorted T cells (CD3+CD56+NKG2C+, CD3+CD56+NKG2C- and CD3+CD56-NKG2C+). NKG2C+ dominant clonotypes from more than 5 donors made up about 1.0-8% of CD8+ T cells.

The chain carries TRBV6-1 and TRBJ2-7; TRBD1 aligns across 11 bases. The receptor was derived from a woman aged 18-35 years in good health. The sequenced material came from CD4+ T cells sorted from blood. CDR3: CASIRTGGSSYEQYF. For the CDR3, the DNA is TGTGCCAGCATCAGGACAGGGGGCAGCTCCTACGAGCAGTACTTC.